The sequence of this T cell receptor beta chain was determined in a study of CD8+CD57+ T cells in acquired aplastic anemia. Study-level background: Sorted CD4+ and CD8+ cells yielded roughly 3.5 ug of DNA on average. Study-wide points: Patients and controls shared some 29 CD8+ CDR3 sequences, which appeared highly expressed in patients and within their immunodominant clones.

Remarks on this clonotype: Its antigen remains unidentified.

TCR beta VDJ and CDR3 profiling used genomic DNA as template. TCRdb itself ran the reads through MiXCR, one entry per CDR3 protein. Among approximately 45,000 distinct CDR3 sequences listed, about three quarters were seen once. Germline CDR1 is DFQATT and CDR2 is SNEGSKA (reference sequence). J lost 4 bases, V lost 1 base, and 1 base had no gene match. CDR3 length: 12 amino acids. This sequence was found in a human donor in good health, serving as a control. The chain joins TRBV20-1 to TRBJ2-7; 7 nucleotides agree with TRBD1. The sample comprised sorted CD4+, CD8+, or CD8+CD57+ T cells (not recorded which) from PBMCs. The CDR3 region has the DNA TGCAGTGCTAGAGGACAGGGTTACGAGCAGTACTTC. Translating it yields CSARGQGYEQYF.